This T cell receptor beta chain comes out of a study of T cell responses to AZD1222 COVID-19 vaccine. Germline assignment: CDR1 SNHLY and CDR2 FYNNEI. CDR3 length: 16 residues. Some clones are missing from TCRdb's copy, which holds only in-frame ones; the method was immunoSEQ multiplex PCR. The data hold about 99,000 clones, with 90% observed a single time. On this clone itself: Antigen: not known. One end of the junction varies from germline; a read error may be responsible.

General study points: The peak T cell response came first, and repertoires were sampled only after it. At baseline, just a handful of AZD1222 recipients tested seropositive. Reports say nearly half of spike-specific TCRs go after unmutated variant regions. Regions 160-218 and 743-854 held dominance among vaccine-associated CD4 TCRs, which spanned spike.

The gene calls are TRBV2 and TRBJ2-1; D possibly corresponds to TRBD2 (6 bases). The sequencing used peripheral blood, collected on day 0 of AZD1222 vaccination. The source is an adult in good health. The DNA for the CDR3 is TGTGCCAGCAGTGAGAGTTGGACTACCTCCGACAATGAGCAGTTCTTC. Residues: CASSESWTTSDNEQFF.